The clone carrying this T cell receptor beta chain was detected once. Germline values: CDR1 LNHDA, CDR2 SQIVND (reference sequence). The germline V and J ends were trimmed by 3 bases and 3 bases, with 15 bases remaining between them. The CDR3 contains 15 residues. Sequenced by immunoSEQ multiplex PCR; TCRdb stores in-frame clones only, minus some. This sample yields about 43,000 clones, of which about 67% are seen a single time; 23% belongs to the top ten. The data were taken from a study of radiotherapy plus CTLA-4 blockade in lung cancer. This chain connects TRBV19 to TRBJ2-7; D is perhaps TRBD2 (5 bases). This TCR came from a human donor with non-small cell lung cancer who had a partial response to radiotherapy plus ipilimumab. Sequenced here: peripheral blood, sampled from a patient treated with radiotherapy plus ipilimumab. This CDR3 is CASSISGSNNYEQYF. In DNA, the CDR3 is TGTGCCAGTAGTATTTCGGGATCAAATAACTACGAGCAGTACTTC.